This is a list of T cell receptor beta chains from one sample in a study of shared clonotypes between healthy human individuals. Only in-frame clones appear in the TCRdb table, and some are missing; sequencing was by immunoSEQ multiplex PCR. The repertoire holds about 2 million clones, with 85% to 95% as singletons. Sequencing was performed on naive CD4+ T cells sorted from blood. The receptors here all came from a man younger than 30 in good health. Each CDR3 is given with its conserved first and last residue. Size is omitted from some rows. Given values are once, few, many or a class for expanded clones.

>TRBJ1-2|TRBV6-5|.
CASRPGQGAGYTF
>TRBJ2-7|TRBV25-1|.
CASSENKGQGRNYEQYF
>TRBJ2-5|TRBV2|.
CASSDDPQGAILRRRETQYF
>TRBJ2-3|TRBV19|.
CASSILAGAPDTQYF
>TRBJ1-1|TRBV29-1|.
CSVAGTVNTEAFF
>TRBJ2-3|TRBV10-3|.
CAISDWLASTDTQYF
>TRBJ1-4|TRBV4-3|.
CASSQEGQENEKLFF
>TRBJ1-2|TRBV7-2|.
CASSHGGTVYGYTF
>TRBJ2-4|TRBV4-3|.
CASSQDSTGSDIQYF
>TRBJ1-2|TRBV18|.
CASSPGWANYGYTF
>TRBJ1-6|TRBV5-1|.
CASSHWRATNSPLHF
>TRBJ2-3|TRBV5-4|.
CASSLETGQDTQYF
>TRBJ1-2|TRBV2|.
CASNGQSNYGYTF
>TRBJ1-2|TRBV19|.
CASSPRTGFNYGYTF
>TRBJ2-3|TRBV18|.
CASSPSDSPGGTDTQYF
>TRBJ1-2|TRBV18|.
CASSPGTGMGGYTF
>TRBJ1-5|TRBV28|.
CASSLGLRPQHF
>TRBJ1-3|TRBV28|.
CASSFWQALSGNTIYF
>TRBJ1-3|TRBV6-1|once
CASSESTGSGNTIYF
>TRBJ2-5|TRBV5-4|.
CASSLARETQYF
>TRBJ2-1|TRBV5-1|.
CASSLINEQFF
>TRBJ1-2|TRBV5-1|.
CASSSGQGAANYGYTF